This TCR beta chain was found in a study of cytomegalovirus exposure and HLA in healthy donors. As for the study in general: Earlier sequencing of 150 million to 200 million T cells yielded approximately 100 million unique TCR beta sequences.

CDR3 length equals 15 residues. From germline, CDR1 is MNHNS and CDR2 SASEGT. The ends lost 5 bases at V and 5 bases at J; junction bases unmatched: 8. Broader study findings: Available immune exposure information was restricted to CMV serostatus only. The authors enumerated 150 to 200 TCR beta chains as linked to cytomegalovirus.

Researchers ran the PCR with 60 Vbeta and 13 Jbeta primers. Generated by immunoSEQ multiplex PCR, the TCRdb table keeps only in-frame clones and is missing some. The sample includes fewer than 250,000 clones, 60% to 80% of them seen just once. Comment on this clone: Its specificity is unknown.

The V call is TRBV6-1, the J call TRBJ1-4; 7 nucleotides align to TRBD1. This TCR was recovered from a woman between 18 and 30 years old in good health and CMV-seronegative. Sequenced: PBMCs. CDR3 DNA sequence: TGTGCCAGCAGTATCGATCAGGGGGAAAATGAAAAACTGTTTTTT. Translated: CASSIDQGENEKLFF.